This TCR beta chain stems from a study of blood T cell repertoires in COVID-19. Study-level background: The United States, Italy and Spain supplied acute and convalescent COVID-19 samples. Nucleic acid was either cDNA or gDNA, and it came from T cells, B-cell-depleted T cells, or PBMCs.

The CDR3 loop spans 14 amino acids. The germline V gene encodes CDR1 SGHRS and CDR2 YFSETQ. Trimming removed 5 bases at V and 1 base at J, with 12 bases between. A Seattle source enrolled patients during active infection and followed them longitudinally. Original analysis: The assay estimated nucleated cells by amplifying reference gene primers. This table comes from immunoSEQ multiplex PCR, and its TCRdb copy is limited to in-frame clones, with some not included. V and J calls and clone size are copied from that table; D and trimming were computed from the DNA. This table holds 80,000 or so clones, 70% to 90% found once.

V is TRBV5-1 and J is TRBJ1-1; maybe TRBD1 (5 bases). Sequenced sample: peripheral blood. This sequence originates from a man aged 55 to 70 with COVID-19, enrolled during active disease. CDR3 sequence (DNA): TGCGCCAGCAGACTACTCCAGGGGAACACTGAAGCTTTCTTT. Protein sequence: CASRLLQGNTEAFF.